This paragraph covers one T cell receptor (beta chain) sequence. Its antigen is currently unknown. This entry is derived from a study of shared clonotypes between healthy human individuals. Study findings and constraints: What naive subsets generally showed was a larger estimated richness than memory subsets showed. When naive CD4 clonotypes were compared across several donors, 4% to 5.5% were shared. An effect of sequencing depth on clonotype sharing among donors was expected.

CD8 memory was a combination that joined CD45RO+ cells with CCR7-negative CD45RA+ TemRA cells. The assay was immunoSEQ multiplex PCR, and TCRdb's table has in-frame clones only and misses some. There are around 690,000 clones in the sample; around 91% occur only once, and 30% to 40% lies in the top ten. The CDR3 runs to 14 residues. The germline V gene has CDR1 MNHEY and CDR2 SVGAGI. With 7 bases removed from V and 8 bases from J, the gap between germline ends came to 20 bases. The source material was memory CD8+ T cells from PBMCs. Subset defined: CD45RO+ cells pooled with CCR7-negative TemRA cells. The TCR originated in a man younger than 35 in good health. Some clones in this sample may be carry-over from other donors' samples. The chain has TRBV6-5 and TRBJ1-2; no firm D call. As DNA, the CDR3 is TGTGCCAGCACCCTGATAAAAGCAGGAGAGGGCTACACCTTC. As protein: CASTLIKAGEGYTF.